This T cell receptor beta chain was observed in a study of cytotoxic CD8 clonotypes in ibrutinib-treated CLL. TCRdb keeps only in-frame clones here, not all; method: immunoSEQ multiplex PCR. Found here are about 330,000 clones, roughly 70% of them singletons; the top ten hold about 6.7%. This receptor was obtained from a human donor with chronic lymphocytic leukemia. The sequencing here drew on PBMCs, taken after 36 months of ibrutinib treatment.

The CDR3 nucleotides are TGTGCCAGCAGTCCGACGACCATCAATCAGGGGGGTCATGGCTACACCTTC. Amino acids: CASSPTTINQGGHGYTF. J is TRBJ1-2 and V is TRBV2; TRBD1 matches 7 bases. The CDR3 totals 17 residues. The trim removed 5 bases at V and 6 bases at J, leaving 18 bases unmatched. CDR1 and CDR2 (germline): SNHLY, FYNNEI.